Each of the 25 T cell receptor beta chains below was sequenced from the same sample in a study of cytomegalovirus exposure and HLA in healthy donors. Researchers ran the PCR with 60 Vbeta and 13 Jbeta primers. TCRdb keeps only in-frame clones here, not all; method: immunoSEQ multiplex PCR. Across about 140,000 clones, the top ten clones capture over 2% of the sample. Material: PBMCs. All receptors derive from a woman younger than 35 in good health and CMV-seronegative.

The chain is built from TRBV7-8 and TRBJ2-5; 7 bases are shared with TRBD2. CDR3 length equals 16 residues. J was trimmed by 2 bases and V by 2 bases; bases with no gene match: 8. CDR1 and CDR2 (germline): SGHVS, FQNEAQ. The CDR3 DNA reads TGTGCCAGCAGCTTAAAGGCTAGCGGCCAACAAGAGACCCAGTACTTC. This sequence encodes CASSLKASGQQETQYF.

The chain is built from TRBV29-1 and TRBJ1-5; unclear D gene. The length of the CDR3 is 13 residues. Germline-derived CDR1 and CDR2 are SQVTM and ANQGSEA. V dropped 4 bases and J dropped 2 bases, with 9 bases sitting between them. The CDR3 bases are TGCAGCGTTGGCTCCGAGGGCAATCAGCCCCAGCATTTT. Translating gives CSVGSEGNQPQHF.

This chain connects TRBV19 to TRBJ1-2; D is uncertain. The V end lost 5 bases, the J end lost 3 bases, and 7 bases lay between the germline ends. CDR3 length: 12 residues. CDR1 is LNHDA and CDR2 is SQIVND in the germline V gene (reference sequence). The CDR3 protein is CASSRDYYGYTF. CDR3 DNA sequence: TGTGCCAGTAGTCGGGATTACTATGGCTACACCTTC.

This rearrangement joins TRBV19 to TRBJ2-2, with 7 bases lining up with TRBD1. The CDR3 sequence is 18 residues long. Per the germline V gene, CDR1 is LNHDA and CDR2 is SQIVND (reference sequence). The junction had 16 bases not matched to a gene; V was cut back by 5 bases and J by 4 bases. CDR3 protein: CASSFLTGPTGSTGELFF. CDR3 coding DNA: TGTGCCAGTAGTTTCCTAACCGGTCCGACAGGGTCCACCGGGGAGCTGTTTTTT.

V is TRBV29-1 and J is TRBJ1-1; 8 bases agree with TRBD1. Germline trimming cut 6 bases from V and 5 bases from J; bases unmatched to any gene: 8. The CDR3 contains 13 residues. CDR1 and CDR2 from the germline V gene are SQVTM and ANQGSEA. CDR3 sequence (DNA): TGCAGCGTATGGACAGGGTTGAGGACTGAAGCTTTCTTT. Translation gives CSVWTGLRTEAFF.

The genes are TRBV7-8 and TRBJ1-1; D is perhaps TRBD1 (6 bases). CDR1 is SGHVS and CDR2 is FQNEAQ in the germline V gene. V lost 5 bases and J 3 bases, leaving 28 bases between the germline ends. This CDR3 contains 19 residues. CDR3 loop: CASSHNRVTQWGLDTEAFF. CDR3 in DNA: TGTGCCAGCAGCCACAACAGGGTTACTCAGTGGGGTTTAGACACTGAAGCTTTCTTT.

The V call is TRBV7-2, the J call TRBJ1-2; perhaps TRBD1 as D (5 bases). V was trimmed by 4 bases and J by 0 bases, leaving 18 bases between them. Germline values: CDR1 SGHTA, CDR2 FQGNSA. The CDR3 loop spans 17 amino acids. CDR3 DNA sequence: TGTGCCAGCAGCTCGTCGGGACTGCCTCAAGCTAACTATGGCTACACCTTC. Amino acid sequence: CASSSSGLPQANYGYTF.

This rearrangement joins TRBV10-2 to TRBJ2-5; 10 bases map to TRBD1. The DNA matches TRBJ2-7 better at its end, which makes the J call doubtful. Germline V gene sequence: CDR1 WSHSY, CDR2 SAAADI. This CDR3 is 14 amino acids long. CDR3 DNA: TGCGCCAGCAGTGAGTCAGGGACAGGGGACGAGCAGTACTTC. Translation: CASSESGTGDEQYF.

The CDR3 bases are TGCGCCAGCAGCCAAGGACAGGGGATGGGCAATCAGCCCCAGCATTTT. This gives the protein CASSQGQGMGNQPQHF. The chain has TRBV4-1 and TRBJ1-5; TRBD1 matches at 8 bases. CDR3 length: 16 amino acids. With V trimmed by 1 base and J by 2 bases, 4 bases remained unmatched. CDR1 MGHRA and CDR2 YSYEKL come from the germline V gene.

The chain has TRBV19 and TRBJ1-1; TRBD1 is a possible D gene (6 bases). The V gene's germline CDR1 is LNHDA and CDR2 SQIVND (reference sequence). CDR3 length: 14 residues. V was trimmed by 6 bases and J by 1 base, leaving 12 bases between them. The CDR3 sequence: CASSTTGRNTEAFF. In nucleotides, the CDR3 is TGTGCCAGTAGCACGACAGGAAGGAACACTGAAGCTTTCTTT.

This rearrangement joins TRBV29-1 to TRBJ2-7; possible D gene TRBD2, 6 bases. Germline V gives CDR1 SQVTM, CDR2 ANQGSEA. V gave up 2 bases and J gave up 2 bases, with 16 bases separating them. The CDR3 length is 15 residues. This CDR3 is CSVESPEEGAYEQYF. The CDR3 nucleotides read TGCAGCGTTGAAAGCCCGGAGGAGGGCGCCTACGAGCAGTACTTC.

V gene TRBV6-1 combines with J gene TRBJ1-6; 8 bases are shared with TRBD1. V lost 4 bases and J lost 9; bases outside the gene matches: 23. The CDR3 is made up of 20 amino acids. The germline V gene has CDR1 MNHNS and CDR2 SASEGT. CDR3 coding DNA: TGTGCCAGCAGTGCGCCCGCTTCGATGGTCGGTCAGGGGGCTATTTCACCCCTCCACTTT. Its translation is CASSAPASMVGQGAISPLHF.

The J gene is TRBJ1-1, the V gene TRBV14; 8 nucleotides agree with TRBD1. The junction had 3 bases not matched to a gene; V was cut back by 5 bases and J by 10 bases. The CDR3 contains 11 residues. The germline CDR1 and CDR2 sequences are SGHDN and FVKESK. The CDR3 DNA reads TGTGCCAGCAGCTCCAGGGGGCGAGCTTTCTTT. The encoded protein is CASSSRGRAFF.

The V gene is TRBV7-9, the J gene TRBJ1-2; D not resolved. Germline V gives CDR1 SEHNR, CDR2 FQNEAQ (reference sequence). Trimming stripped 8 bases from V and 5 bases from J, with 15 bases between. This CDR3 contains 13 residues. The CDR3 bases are TGTGCCAGCGCCCCCGGAGCTCTATATGGCTACACCTTC. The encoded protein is CASAPGALYGYTF.

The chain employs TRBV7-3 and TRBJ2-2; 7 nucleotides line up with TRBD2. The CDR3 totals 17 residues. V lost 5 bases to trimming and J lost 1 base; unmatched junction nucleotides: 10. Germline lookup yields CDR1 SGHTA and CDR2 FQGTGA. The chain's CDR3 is CASSRGGSGRNTGELFF. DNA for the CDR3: TGTGCCAGCAGCCGCGGGGGTAGCGGTAGGAACACCGGGGAGCTGTTTTTT.

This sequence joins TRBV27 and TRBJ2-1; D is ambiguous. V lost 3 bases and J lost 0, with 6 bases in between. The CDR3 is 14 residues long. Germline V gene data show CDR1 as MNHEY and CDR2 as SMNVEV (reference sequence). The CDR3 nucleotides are TGTGCCAGCAGTTTGATGAGCTCCTACAATGAGCAGTTCTTC. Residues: CASSLMSSYNEQFF.

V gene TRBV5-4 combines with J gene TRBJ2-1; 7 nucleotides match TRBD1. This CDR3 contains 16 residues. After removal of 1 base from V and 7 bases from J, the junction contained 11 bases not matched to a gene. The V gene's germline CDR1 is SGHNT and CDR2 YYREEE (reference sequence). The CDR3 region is CASSLRSTGQGNEQFF. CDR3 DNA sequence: TGTGCCAGCAGCTTGAGGTCGACAGGGCAAGGGAATGAGCAGTTCTTC. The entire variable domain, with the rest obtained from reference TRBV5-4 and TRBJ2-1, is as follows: ETGVTQSPTHLIKTRGQQVTLRCSSQSGHNTVSWYQQALGQGPQFIFQYYREEENGRGNFPPRFSGLQFPNYSSELNVNALELDDSALYLCASSLRSTGQGNEQFFGPGTRLTVL.

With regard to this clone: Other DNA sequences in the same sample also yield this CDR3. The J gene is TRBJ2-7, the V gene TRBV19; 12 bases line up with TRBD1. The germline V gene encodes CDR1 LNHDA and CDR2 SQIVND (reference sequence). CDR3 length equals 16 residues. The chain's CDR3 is CASSIPPGQGAGEQYV. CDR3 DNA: TGTGCCAGTAGTATCCCTCCGGGACAGGGGGCGGGCGAGCAGTACGTT.

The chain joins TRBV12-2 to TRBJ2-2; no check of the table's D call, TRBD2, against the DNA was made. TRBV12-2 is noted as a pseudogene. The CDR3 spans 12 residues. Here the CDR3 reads CASRLPTGELFF. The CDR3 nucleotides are TGTGCAAGTCGCTTACCTACCGGGGAGCTGTTTTTT.

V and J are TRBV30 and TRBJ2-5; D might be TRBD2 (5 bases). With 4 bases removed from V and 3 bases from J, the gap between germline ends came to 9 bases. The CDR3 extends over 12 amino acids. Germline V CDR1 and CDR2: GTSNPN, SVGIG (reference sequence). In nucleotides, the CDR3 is TGTGCCTGGACTAGCTGGGAAGAGACCCAGTACTTC. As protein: CAWTSWEETQYF.

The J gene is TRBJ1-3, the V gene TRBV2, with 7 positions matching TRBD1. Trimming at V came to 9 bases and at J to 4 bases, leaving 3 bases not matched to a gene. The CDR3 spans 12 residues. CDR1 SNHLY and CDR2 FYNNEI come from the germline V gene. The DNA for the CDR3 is TGTGCCAGAACAGGGGTCGGAAACACCATATATTTT. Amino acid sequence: CARTGVGNTIYF.

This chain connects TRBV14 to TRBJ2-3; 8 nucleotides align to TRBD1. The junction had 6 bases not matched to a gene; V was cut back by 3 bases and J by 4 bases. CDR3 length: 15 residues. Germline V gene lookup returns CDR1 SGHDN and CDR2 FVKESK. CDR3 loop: CASSQSGGMSDTQYF. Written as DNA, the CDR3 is TGTGCCAGCAGCCAGTCAGGGGGCATGTCAGATACGCAGTATTTT.

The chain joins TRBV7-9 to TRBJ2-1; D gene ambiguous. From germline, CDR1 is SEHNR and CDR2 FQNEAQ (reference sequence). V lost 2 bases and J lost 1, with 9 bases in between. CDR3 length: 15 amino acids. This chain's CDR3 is CASSLPGESYNEQFF. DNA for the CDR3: TGTGCCAGCAGCTTACCTGGTGAGTCCTACAATGAGCAGTTCTTC.

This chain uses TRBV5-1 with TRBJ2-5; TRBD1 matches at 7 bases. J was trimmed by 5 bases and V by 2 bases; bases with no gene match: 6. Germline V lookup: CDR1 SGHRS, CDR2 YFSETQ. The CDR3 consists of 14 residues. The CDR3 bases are TGCGCCAGCAGCTTTAACAGGGGAACGGAGACCCAGTACTTC. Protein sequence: CASSFNRGTETQYF.

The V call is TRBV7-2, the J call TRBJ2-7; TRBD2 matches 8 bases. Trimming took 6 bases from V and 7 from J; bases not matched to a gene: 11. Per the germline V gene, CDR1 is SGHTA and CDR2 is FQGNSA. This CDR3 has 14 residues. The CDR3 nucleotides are TGTGCCAGCAGTCCCGGGACTAGAGTTCATGAGCAGTACTTC. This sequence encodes CASSPGTRVHEQYF.